Sequencing of this TCR beta chain was carried out in a study of neurological immune-mediated disorders. There are many counts of this clonotype. Over 170 million TCR-beta sequences from 15-18 subjects came out of each sequencing run. TCRdb re-called the 5' RACE reads through MiXCR, storing one row per CDR3 protein. The table has 80,000 to 95,000 distinct CDR3 sequences, 3% to 4.5% seen once. Trimming shortened V by 3 bases and J by 6 bases, and 8 bases separated the two germline ends. The CDR3 is made up of 11 amino acids. CDR1 and CDR2 from the germline V gene are DFQATT and SNEGSKA (reference sequence).

The sequence was collected from a woman aged 45-60 years with multiple sclerosis. The sequencing input was PBMCs. The V call is TRBV20-1, the J call TRBJ1-1; D remains ambiguous. CDR3 sequence: CSASGSPEAFF. In DNA form, the CDR3 reads TGCAGTGCTAGCGGCAGTCCTGAAGCTTTCTTT.